The next 21 T cell receptor beta chains were all read from a single sample in a study of control samples from healthy donors and cancer patients. This table comes from immunoSEQ multiplex PCR, and its TCRdb copy is limited to in-frame clones, with some not included. The table has 130,000 or so clones, 88% seen once. Input material: blood. These receptors came from a man aged 50-59 years in good health.

V and J are TRBV3-1 (or the pseudogene TRBV3-2) and TRBJ2-1; 8 bases line up with TRBD2. The CDR3 totals 16 residues. Germline assignment: CDR1 LGHDT and CDR2 YNNKEL (reference sequence). The trim removed 0 bases at V and 7 bases at J, leaving 8 bases unmatched. CDR3 region: CASSQEGGGGWNEQFF. In nucleotides, the CDR3 is TGTGCCAGCAGCCAAGAAGGCGGCGGGGGGTGGAATGAGCAGTTCTTC.

CDR3 DNA: TGCGCCAGCAGCTTAAGTACCTCTAGCACAGATACGCAGTATTTT. Translated: CASSLSTSSTDTQYF. The chain joins TRBV5-1 to TRBJ2-3; unclear D gene. The V and J ends lost 2 bases and 0 bases respectively, with 10 bases between them. CDR1 is SGHRS, CDR2 YFSETQ, per germline. This CDR3 region has 15 residues.

The chain employs TRBV7-9 and TRBJ1-3; no firm D call. The CDR3 has 14 residues. The V gene's germline CDR1 is SEHNR and CDR2 FQNEAQ (reference sequence). The V and J ends lost 3 bases and 0 bases respectively, with 6 bases between them. CDR3 sequence reads: CASSFSVSGNTIYF. The CDR3 region has the DNA TGTGCCAGCAGCTTCTCAGTCTCTGGAAACACCATATATTTT.

The CDR3 DNA follows: TGTGCCAGCAGTTTCCTGCGGACGGGACTAAGCTCCTATAATTCACCCCTCCACTTT. This translates into CASSFLRTGLSSYNSPLHF. The chain combines TRBV27 with TRBJ1-6; D might be TRBD1 (5 bases). Per germline, CDR1 MNHEY and CDR2 SMNVEV (reference sequence). The CDR3 contains 19 residues. V dropped 3 bases and J dropped 0 bases, with 18 bases sitting between them.

The J gene is TRBJ1-1, the V gene TRBV6-5, with TRBD1 matching over 11 bases. The CDR3 extends over 13 amino acids. V dropped 2 bases and J dropped 11; count of bases not matched to a gene: 4. Germline CDR1 is MNHEY and CDR2 is SVGAGI. The CDR3 DNA follows: TGTGCCAGCAGTTACCGGACAGGGGGCGAGGCTTTCTTT. Translating gives CASSYRTGGEAFF.

The chain couples TRBV6-5 to TRBJ2-7, with 7 bases matching TRBD1. V shed 6 bases and J 2 bases; nucleotides not matched to a gene: 10. CDR1 and CDR2 (germline): MNHEY, SVGAGI. CDR3 length: 15 amino acids. The CDR3 nucleotides read TGTGCCAGCAGACCGACTCGGGACAGAGCCTACGAGCAGTACTTC. It specifies CASRPTRDRAYEQYF.

The chain recombines TRBV21-1 with TRBJ2-3; TRBD2 is the table's D call and was not checked against the DNA. TRBV21-1 counts as a pseudogene. CDR3 size: 19 residues. The CDR3 reads CASSKVVTSGGFCTDTQYF. For the CDR3, the DNA is TGTGCCAGCAGCAAAGTTGTAACTAGCGGGGGTTTTTGCACAGATACGCAGTATTTT.

The CDR3 sequence: CASSFRGYQPQHF. The CDR3 nucleotides read TGTGCCAGCAGCTTCAGGGGATATCAGCCCCAGCATTTT. The chain combines TRBV12-3 or TRBV12-4 with TRBJ1-5, with D perhaps TRBD1 (6 bases). V dropped 6 bases and J dropped 5 bases, with 11 bases sitting between them. CDR3 size: 13 residues.

The chain has TRBV19 and TRBJ1-5, with D possibly TRBD1 on 5 matching bases. The germline gives CDR1 LNHDA, CDR2 SQIVND (reference sequence). The V end lost 1 base, the J end lost 4 bases, and 14 bases lay between the germline ends. This CDR3 is 16 amino acids long. The CDR3 region has the DNA TGTGCCAGTAGTATAGGGCTGGGGGTGGCAAATCAGCCCCAGCATTTT. Residues: CASSIGLGVANQPQHF.

This clone showed up just a few times. This chain connects TRBV6-5 to TRBJ1-3; TRBD1 might be the D (6 bases). Germline V gene lookup returns CDR1 MNHEY and CDR2 SVGAGI. V lost 6 bases and J 3 bases, leaving 12 bases between the germline ends. The CDR3 length is 14 residues. CDR3 amino acids: CASREGVGGNTIYF. CDR3 nucleotides: TGTGCCAGCAGGGAGGGGGTAGGTGGAAACACCATATATTTT.

This chain links TRBV9 with TRBJ2-5; D is perhaps TRBD1 (5 bases). The ends were cut back, 0 bases at V and 1 base at J, with 7 bases in the middle. CDR3 length equals 14 residues. The V gene's germline CDR1 is SGDLS and CDR2 YYNGEE. The CDR3 here is CASSVEGSQETQYF. The CDR3 DNA is TGTGCCAGCAGCGTAGAGGGGTCCCAAGAGACCCAGTACTTC.

The rearrangement joins TRBV15 to TRBJ2-1; tentative D call: TRBD1 (6 bases). Trimming took off 6 bases at V and 0 bases at J, with 12 bases between the two ends. Germline V gene sequence: CDR1 LNHNV, CDR2 YYDKDF (reference sequence). CDR3 length equals 15 residues. CDR3 residues: CATSSGGNSYNEQFF. DNA for the CDR3: TGTGCCACCAGTTCTGGGGGCAACTCCTACAATGAGCAGTTCTTC.

The chain carries TRBV9 and TRBJ2-3, with 7 bases lining up with TRBD1. The germline CDR1 and CDR2 sequences are SGDLS and YYNGEE. The CDR3 covers 15 residues. V gave up 3 bases and J gave up 2 bases; unmatched junction bases: 6. CDR3: CASSGSTGVTDTQYF. The CDR3 nucleotides read TGTGCCAGCAGCGGATCCACAGGGGTCACAGATACGCAGTATTTT.

This chain connects TRBV11-2 to TRBJ1-3; D is possibly TRBD1 (5 bases). CDR3 length: 16 residues. CDR1 SGHAT and CDR2 FQNNGV come from the germline V gene. V lost 5 bases and J lost 0, with 14 bases in between. The CDR3 here is CASSPRDRTSGNTIYF. CDR3 DNA sequence: TGTGCCAGCAGCCCCCGGGACCGGACCTCTGGAAACACCATATATTTT.

The chain is built from TRBV13 and TRBJ1-3; D unresolved. The V end lost 5 bases, the J end lost 2 bases, and 10 bases lay between the germline ends. Germline V gene sequence: CDR1 PRHDT, CDR2 FYEKMQ (reference sequence). This CDR3 is built from 14 residues. Here the CDR3 reads CASSPSETGNTIYF. CDR3 coding DNA: TGTGCCAGCAGCCCGAGTGAAACTGGAAACACCATATATTTT.

DNA for the CDR3: TGCGCCAGCAGCCAAGATCAGACTAGCGGGCCACGGGAGACCCAGTACTTC. Its protein product is CASSQDQTSGPRETQYF. The rearrangement joins TRBV4-1 to TRBJ2-5, with TRBD2 matching 10 bases. The CDR3 has 17 residues. V dropped 0 bases and J dropped 5; count of bases not matched to a gene: 9. Germline loops: CDR1 MGHRA, CDR2 YSYEKL.

The chain is built from TRBV27 and TRBJ2-5; D is perhaps TRBD1 or TRBD2 (5 bases each). This CDR3 has 13 amino acids. V was shortened by 5 bases and J by 4 bases, with 11 bases between the two germline ends. Looked up from germline, CDR1 is MNHEY and CDR2 is SMNVEV (reference sequence). The chain's CDR3 is CASSLRDGETQYF. CDR3 sequence (DNA): TGTGCCAGCAGTCTTCGGGACGGAGAGACCCAGTACTTC.

This clone was seen only a few times. The chain combines TRBV3-1 (or the pseudogene TRBV3-2) with TRBJ1-6, with D unresolved. Germline V gene sequence: CDR1 LGHDT, CDR2 YNNKEL (reference sequence). Trimming cost V 0 bases and J 10 bases, with 13 bases left between them. The CDR3 is 15 residues long. CDR3 in amino acids: CASSQDWGAVSPLHF. CDR3 nucleotide sequence: TGTGCCAGCAGCCAAGATTGGGGAGCGGTGTCACCCCTCCACTTT.

The chain uses TRBV20-1 and TRBJ2-1; TRBD2 might be the D (5 bases). V was cut by 5 bases and J by 9 bases, with 11 bases left in between. This CDR3 spans 11 amino acids. Germline assignment: CDR1 DFQATT and CDR2 SNEGSKA (reference sequence). CDR3 sequence: CSAPSGSEQFF. CDR3 bases: TGCAGTGCTCCCTCGGGGAGTGAGCAGTTCTTC.

The chain has TRBV5-1 and TRBJ1-1, with a weak D call TRBD1 (5 bases). Trimming removed 2 bases from V and 1 base from J, with 12 bases in between. Germline V gene data show CDR1 as SGHRS and CDR2 as YFSETQ. The length of the CDR3 is 15 residues. CDR3 coding DNA: TGCGCCAGCAGCTTTTACTCTGGGGGGAACACTGAAGCTTTCTTT. It yields the protein CASSFYSGGNTEAFF.

This chain links TRBV3-1 (or the pseudogene TRBV3-2) with TRBJ2-3; 8 bases map to TRBD2. Trimming at V came to 1 base and at J to 4 bases, leaving 7 bases not matched to a gene. The CDR3 spans 16 residues. CDR1 is LGHDT and CDR2 is YNNKEL in the germline V gene (reference sequence). The chain's CDR3 is CASSQGTSRWADTQYF. CDR3 in DNA: TGTGCCAGCAGCCAAGGGACTAGCCGGTGGGCAGATACGCAGTATTTT.